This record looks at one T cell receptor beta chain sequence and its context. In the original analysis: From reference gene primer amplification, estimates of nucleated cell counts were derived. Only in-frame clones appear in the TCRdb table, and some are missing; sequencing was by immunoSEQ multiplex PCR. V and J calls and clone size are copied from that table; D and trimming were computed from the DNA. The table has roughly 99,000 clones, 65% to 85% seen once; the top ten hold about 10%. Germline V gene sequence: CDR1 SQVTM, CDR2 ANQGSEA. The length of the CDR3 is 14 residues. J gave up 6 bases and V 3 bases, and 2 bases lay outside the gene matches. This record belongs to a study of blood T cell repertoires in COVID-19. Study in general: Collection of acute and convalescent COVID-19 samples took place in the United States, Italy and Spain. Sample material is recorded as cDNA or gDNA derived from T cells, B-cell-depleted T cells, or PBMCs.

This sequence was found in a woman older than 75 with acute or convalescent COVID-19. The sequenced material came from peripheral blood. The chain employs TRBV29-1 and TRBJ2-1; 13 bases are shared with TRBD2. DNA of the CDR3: TGCAGCGTTGATACTAGCGGGGGGGGCAATGAGCAGTTCTTC. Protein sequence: CSVDTSGGGNEQFF.